This T cell receptor (beta chain) was profiled in a study of response to subunit inactivated influenza vaccine. TCRdb re-called the RT-PCR reads through MiXCR, storing one row per CDR3 protein. This repertoire shows about 500,000 distinct CDR3 sequences, 16% found once; its top ten account for less than 4%. In regard to this clonotype: As yet, its antigen is unknown.

Study outcomes and limitations: Authors suggested that a seasonal influenza vaccination recruits few new T cells each time.

The germline gives CDR1 DFQATT, CDR2 SNEGSKA (reference sequence). CDR3 length equals 13 residues. The V and J ends lost 4 bases and 7 bases respectively, with 16 bases between them. The V call is TRBV20-1, the J call TRBJ1-2; possible D gene TRBD1, 5 bases. The receptor was derived from a man aged 50 to 69 who received an inactivated influenza vaccine. Material: CD4+ T cells sorted from PBMCs, obtained around 25 months after vaccination. The CDR3 is CSAIRGEGTGYTF. CDR3 in DNA: TGCAGTGCTATCAGAGGAGAGGGGACTGGCTACACCTTC.